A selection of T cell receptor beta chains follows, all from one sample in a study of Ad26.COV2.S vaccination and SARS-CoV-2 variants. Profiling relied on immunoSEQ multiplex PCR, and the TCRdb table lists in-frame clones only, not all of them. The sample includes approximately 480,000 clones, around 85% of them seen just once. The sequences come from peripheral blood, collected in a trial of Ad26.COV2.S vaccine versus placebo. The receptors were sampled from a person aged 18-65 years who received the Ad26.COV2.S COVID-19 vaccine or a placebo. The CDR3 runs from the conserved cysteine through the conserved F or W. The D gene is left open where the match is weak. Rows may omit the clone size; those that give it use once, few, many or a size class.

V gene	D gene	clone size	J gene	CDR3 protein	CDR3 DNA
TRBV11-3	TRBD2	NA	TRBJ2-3	CASSFGTSGTDTQYF	TGTGCCAGCAGCTTCGGGACTAGCGGCACAGATACGCAGTATTTT
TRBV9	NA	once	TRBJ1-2	CASSPTDTSYGYTF	TGTGCCAGCAGCCCGACAGATACATCCTATGGCTACACCTTC
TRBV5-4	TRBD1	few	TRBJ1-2	CASSPGGQPINYGYTF	TGTGCCAGCAGCCCTGGGGGACAGCCAATTAACTATGGCTACACCTTC
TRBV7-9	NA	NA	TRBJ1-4	CASSRPGGRVPF	TGTGCCAGCAGTCGGCCGGGGGGAAGAGTGCCTTTT
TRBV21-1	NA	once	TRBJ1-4	CASKWTAVGLFF	TGTGCCAGCAAATGGACAGCCGTAGGACTGTTTTTT
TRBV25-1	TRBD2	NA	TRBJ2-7	CVVGRPGGEQYF	TGTGTCGTAGGGAGGCCGGGGGGGGAGCAGTACTTC
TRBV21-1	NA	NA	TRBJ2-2	CASSKVARGGTWTGELFF	TGTGCCAGCAGCAAAGTTGCGCGGGGGGGAACTTGGACCGGGGAGCTGTTTTTT
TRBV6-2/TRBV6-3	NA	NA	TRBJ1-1	CASSYPPYEAFF	TGTGCCAGCAGTTATCCGCCTTATGAAGCTTTCTTT
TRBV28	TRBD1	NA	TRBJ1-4	CASSFQGALSEKLFF	TGTGCCAGCAGTTTTCAGGGGGCGCTTAGTGAAAAACTGTTTTTT
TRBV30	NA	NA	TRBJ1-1	CAWNPGQRAAFF	TGTGCCTGGAATCCAGGACAGAGGGCGGCTTTCTTT
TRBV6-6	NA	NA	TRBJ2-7	CASSASEANYEQYF	TGTGCCAGCAGTGCCTCGGAGGCAAACTACGAGCAGTACTTC
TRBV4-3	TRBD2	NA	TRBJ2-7	CASSQLAGASEQYF	TGCGCCAGCAGCCAGCTAGCGGGAGCCTCCGAGCAGTACTTC
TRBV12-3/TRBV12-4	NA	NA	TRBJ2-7	CASSATVAYEQYF	TGTGCCAGCAGCGCGACAGTAGCCTACGAGCAGTACTTC
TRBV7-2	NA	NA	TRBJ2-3	CASSLQGNTQYF	TGTGCCAGCAGCTTACAGGGGAATACGCAGTATTTT
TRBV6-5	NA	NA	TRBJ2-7	CASSSPARVGTYEQYF	TGTGCCAGCAGTTCCCCCGCCAGGGTGGGCACCTACGAGCAGTACTTC
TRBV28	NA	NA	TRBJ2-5	CASSSWGSGETQYF	TGTGCCAGCAGTTCTTGGGGGAGTGGAGAGACCCAGTACTTC
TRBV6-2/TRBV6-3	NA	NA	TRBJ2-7	CASSYGQTYEQYF	TGTGCCAGCAGTTACGGACAGACCTACGAGCAGTACTTC
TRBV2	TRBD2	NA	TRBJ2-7	CASSGRGVSYEQYF	TGTGCCAGCAGTGGGCGGGGGGTCTCCTACGAGCAGTACTTC
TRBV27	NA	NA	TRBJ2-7	CASSFLGQKTYEQYF	TGTGCCAGCAGTTTTTTGGGTCAGAAAACCTACGAGCAGTACTTC
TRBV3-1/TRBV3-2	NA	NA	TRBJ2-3	CASSQDGITQYF	TGTGCCAGCAGCCAAGACGGTATTACGCAGTATTTT
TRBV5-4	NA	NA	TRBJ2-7	CASSLGSGAYEQYF	TGTGCCAGCAGCTTGGGTAGCGGAGCCTACGAGCAGTACTTC
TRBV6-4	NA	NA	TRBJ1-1	CASSESTHREAFF	TGTGCCAGCAGTGAGTCGACCCACCGCGAAGCTTTCTTT
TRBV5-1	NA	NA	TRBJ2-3	CASTPQSGTDTQYF	TGCGCCAGCACTCCGCAGTCCGGCACAGATACGCAGTATTTT
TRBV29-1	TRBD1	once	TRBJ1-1	CSVHRGRATEAFF	TGCAGCGTGCACAGGGGGCGAGCAACTGAAGCTTTCTTT
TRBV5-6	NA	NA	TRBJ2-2	CASSYVGTGELFF	TGTGCCAGCAGCTATGTCGGGACCGGGGAGCTGTTTTTT
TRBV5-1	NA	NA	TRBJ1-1	CASSLQGSTEAFF	TGCGCCAGCAGCTTGCAGGGGAGCACTGAAGCTTTCTTT
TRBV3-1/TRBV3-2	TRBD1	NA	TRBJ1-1	CASSQRDRAHTEAFF	TGTGCCAGCAGCCAACGGGACAGGGCACACACTGAAGCTTTCTTT
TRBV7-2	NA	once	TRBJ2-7	CASSPLPGYEQYF	TGTGCCAGCAGTCCCCTGCCCGGGTACGAGCAGTACTTC
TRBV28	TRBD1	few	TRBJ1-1	CASRPGGFEAFF	TGTGCCAGCAGGCCAGGGGGCTTTGAAGCTTTCTTT
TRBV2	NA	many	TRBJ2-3	CASQPPFTDTQYF	TGTGCCAGCCAACCCCCGTTCACAGATACGCAGTATTTT
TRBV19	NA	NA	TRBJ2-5	CASSIDGLAEATQYF	TGTGCCAGTAGTATAGACGGGCTAGCAGAGGCGACCCAGTACTTC
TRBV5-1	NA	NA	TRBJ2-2	CASSLPAADGELFF	TGCGCCAGCAGCTTACCCGCGGCTGACGGGGAGCTGTTTTTT
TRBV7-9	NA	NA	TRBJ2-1	CASRGHFRDEQFF	TGTGCCAGCAGAGGACACTTCAGGGATGAGCAGTTCTTC
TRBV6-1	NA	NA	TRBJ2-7	CASSETPGRGYEQYF	TGTGCCAGCAGTGAAACCCCGGGACGAGGCTACGAGCAGTACTTC
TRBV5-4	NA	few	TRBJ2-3	CASSFQSWGAWLVHSDTQYF	TGTGCCAGCAGCTTTCAATCTTGGGGGGCCTGGCTAGTCCATTCAGATACGCAGTATTTT
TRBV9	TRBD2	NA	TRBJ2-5	CASSVSGSVQETQYF	TGTGCCAGCAGCGTTAGCGGGAGCGTGCAAGAGACCCAGTACTTC
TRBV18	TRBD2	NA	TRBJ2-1	CASSPELAGGVFEQFF	TGTGCCAGCTCCCCCGAGCTAGCGGGAGGAGTATTTGAGCAGTTCTTC
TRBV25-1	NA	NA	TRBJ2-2	CASSELAVGTGELFF	TGTGCCAGCAGTGAACTGGCAGTAGGGACCGGGGAGCTGTTTTTT
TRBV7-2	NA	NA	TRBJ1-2	CASSQRGSTNYGYTF	TGTGCCAGCAGCCAGAGGGGGAGTACTAACTATGGCTACACCTTC
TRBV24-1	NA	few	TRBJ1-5	CATSESRGSPQHF	TGTGCCACCAGTGAATCCAGGGGAAGTCCCCAGCATTTT
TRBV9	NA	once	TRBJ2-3	CASSVIGGRGGGTADTQYF	TGTGCCAGCAGCGTAATCGGCGGTAGGGGGGGCGGGACCGCAGATACGCAGTATTTT
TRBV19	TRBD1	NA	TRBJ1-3	CASIRTGRGNTIYF	TGTGCCAGTATCCGGACAGGGAGAGGAAACACCATATATTTT
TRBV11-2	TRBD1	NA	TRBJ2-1	CASSPRDRGNEQFF	TGTGCCAGCAGCCCGCGGGACAGGGGGAATGAGCAGTTCTTC
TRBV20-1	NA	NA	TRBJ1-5	CSASETASNQPQHF	TGCAGTGCTAGTGAGACGGCTAGCAATCAGCCCCAGCATTTT
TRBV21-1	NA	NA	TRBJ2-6	CASSKGAAGANVLTF	TGTGCCAGCAGCAAGGGGGCGGCTGGGGCCAACGTCCTGACTTTC
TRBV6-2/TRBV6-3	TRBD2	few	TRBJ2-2	CASSFSGRNTGELFF	TGTGCCAGCAGTTTTAGCGGGAGGAACACCGGGGAGCTGTTTTTT
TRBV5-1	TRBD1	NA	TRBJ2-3	CASSFRDSPSSSTDTQYF	TGCGCCAGCAGCTTCCGGGACAGCCCCTCTTCTAGCACAGATACGCAGTATTTT
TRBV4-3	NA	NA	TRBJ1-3	CASSPNQPVSGNTIYF	TGCGCCAGCAGCCCAAACCAACCGGTCTCTGGAAACACCATATATTTT
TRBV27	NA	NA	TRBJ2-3	CASSLSSTDTQYF	TGTGCCAGCAGTTTGTCAAGCACAGATACGCAGTATTTT